This record covers a single T cell receptor (beta chain). Its antigen is not known. The entry originates in a study of T cell responses to AZD1222 COVID-19 vaccine. The CDR3 spans 14 residues. V was trimmed by 4 bases and J by 4 bases, leaving 8 bases between them. Germline V gene lookup returns CDR1 MNHEY and CDR2 SMNVEV (reference sequence). Clones were read by immunoSEQ multiplex PCR, and TCRdb kept only the in-frame ones, dropping some. Here the sample spans around 78,000 clones, roughly 86% being singletons. The study, taken as a whole, reports: Nearly half of spike-specific TCRs reportedly target unmutated variant regions.

The origin of this receptor is an adult in good health. This chain connects TRBV27 to TRBJ1-6, with D possibly being TRBD1 (5 bases). The sequencing used peripheral blood, collected on day 0 of MenACWY control vaccination. The CDR3 is CASSYDSYNSPLHF. The CDR3 region has the DNA TGTGCCAGCAGTTACGACAGTTATAATTCACCCCTCCACTTT.